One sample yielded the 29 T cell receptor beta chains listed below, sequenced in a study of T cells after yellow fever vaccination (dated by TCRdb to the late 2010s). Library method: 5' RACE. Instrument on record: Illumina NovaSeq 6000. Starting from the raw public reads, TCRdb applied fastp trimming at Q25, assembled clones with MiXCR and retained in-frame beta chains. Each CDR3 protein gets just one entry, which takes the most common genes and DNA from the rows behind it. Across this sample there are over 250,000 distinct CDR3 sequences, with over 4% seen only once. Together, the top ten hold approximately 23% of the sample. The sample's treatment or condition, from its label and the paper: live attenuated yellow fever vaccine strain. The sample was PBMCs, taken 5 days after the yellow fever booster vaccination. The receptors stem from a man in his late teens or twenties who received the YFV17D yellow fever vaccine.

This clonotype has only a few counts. The CDR3 reads CASSPKSWRGPLFRTDTQYF. For the CDR3, the DNA is TGCGCCAGCAGCCCGAAGAGTTGGCGGGGGCCCCTCTTCCGCACAGATACGCAGTATTTT. This chain links TRBV5-1 with TRBJ2-3; perhaps TRBD2 as D (7 bases). V lost 4 bases and J lost 1, with 28 bases in between. The CDR3 has 20 amino acids. Germline V lookup: CDR1 SGHRS, CDR2 YFSETQ.

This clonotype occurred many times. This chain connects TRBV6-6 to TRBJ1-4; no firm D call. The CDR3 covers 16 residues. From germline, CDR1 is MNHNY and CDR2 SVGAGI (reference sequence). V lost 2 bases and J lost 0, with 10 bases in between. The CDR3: CASSYEQPATNEKLFF. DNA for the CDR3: TGTGCCAGCAGTTACGAACAGCCAGCAACTAATGAAAAACTGTTTTTT.

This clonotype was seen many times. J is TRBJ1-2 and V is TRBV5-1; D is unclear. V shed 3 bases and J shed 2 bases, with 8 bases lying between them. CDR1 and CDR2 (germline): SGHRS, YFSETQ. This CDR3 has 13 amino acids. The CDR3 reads CASSYGGNYGYTF. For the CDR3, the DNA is TGCGCCAGCAGCTACGGAGGGAACTATGGCTACACCTTC.

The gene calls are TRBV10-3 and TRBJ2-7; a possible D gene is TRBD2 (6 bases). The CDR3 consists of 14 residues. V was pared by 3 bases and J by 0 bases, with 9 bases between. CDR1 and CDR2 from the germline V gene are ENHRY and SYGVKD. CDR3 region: CAISDGRSSYEQYF. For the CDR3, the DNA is TGTGCCATCAGTGATGGGAGGAGCTCCTACGAGCAGTACTTC.

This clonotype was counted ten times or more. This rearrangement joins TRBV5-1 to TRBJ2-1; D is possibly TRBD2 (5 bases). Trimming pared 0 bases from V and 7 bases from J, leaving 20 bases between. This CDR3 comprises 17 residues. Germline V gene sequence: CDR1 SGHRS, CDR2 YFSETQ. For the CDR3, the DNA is TGCGCCAGCAGCTTGGGAAATGTGGACTCGGTGTCGAATGAGCAGTTCTTC. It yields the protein CASSLGNVDSVSNEQFF.

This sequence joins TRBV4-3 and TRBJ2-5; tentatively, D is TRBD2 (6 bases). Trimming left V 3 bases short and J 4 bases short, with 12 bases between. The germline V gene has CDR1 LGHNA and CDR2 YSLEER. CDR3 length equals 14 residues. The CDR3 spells CASSHGGISETQYF. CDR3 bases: TGCGCCAGCAGCCACGGCGGGATATCAGAGACCCAGTACTTC.

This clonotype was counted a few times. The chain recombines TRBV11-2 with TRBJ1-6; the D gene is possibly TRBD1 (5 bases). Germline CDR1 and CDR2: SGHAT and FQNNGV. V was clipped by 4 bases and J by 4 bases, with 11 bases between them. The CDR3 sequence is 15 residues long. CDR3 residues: CASSSPGEYNSPLHF. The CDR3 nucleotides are TGTGCCAGCAGCTCCCCGGGGGAGTATAATTCACCCCTCCACTTT.

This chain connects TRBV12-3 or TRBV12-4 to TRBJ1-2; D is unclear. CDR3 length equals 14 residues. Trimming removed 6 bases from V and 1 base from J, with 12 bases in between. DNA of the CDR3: TGTGCCAGCAGACCTCCGGGAAATAACTATGGCTACACCTTC. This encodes CASRPPGNNYGYTF.

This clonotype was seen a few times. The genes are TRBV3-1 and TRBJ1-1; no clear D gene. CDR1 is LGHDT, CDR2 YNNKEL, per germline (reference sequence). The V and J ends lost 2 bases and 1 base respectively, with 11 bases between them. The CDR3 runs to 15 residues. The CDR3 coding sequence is TGTGCCAGCAGCCAACTTTTCTTCGGGAACACTGAAGCTTTCTTT. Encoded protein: CASSQLFFGNTEAFF.

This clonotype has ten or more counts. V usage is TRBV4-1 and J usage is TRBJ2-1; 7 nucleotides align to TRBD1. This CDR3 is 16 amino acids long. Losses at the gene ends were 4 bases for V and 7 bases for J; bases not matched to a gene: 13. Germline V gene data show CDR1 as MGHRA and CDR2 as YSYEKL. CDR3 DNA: TGCGCCAGCAGCCCAACTCCCGACAGGGTTGGAAATGAGCAGTTCTTC. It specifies CASSPTPDRVGNEQFF.

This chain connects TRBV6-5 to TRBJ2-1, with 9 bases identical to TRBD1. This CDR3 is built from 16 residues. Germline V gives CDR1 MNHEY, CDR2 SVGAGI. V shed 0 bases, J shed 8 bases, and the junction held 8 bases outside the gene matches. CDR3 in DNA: TGTGCCAGCAGTTACTCCACAGGGGGCGAGTTTGATGAGCAGTTCTTC. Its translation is CASSYSTGGEFDEQFF.

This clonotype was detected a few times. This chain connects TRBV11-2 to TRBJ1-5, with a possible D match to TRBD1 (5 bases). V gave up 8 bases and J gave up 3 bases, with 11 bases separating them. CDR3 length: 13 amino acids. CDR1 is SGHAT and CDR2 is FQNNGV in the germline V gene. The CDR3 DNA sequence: TGTGCCAGCGGGCGGGGCCCCAATCAGCCCCAGCATTTT. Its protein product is CASGRGPNQPQHF.

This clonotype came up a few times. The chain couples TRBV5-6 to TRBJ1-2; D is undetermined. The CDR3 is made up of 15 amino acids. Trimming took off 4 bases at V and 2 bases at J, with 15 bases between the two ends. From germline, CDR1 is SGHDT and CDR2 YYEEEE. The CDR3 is CASSILRVRNYGYTF. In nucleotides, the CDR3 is TGTGCCAGCAGCATTCTGCGGGTCAGGAACTATGGCTACACCTTC.

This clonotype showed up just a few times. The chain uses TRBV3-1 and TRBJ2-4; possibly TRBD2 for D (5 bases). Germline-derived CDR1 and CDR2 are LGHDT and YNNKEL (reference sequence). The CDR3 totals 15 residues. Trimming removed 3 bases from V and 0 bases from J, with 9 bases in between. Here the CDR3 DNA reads TGTGCCAGCAGCCACGGGATCGTAGCCAAAAACATTCAGTACTTC. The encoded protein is CASSHGIVAKNIQYF.

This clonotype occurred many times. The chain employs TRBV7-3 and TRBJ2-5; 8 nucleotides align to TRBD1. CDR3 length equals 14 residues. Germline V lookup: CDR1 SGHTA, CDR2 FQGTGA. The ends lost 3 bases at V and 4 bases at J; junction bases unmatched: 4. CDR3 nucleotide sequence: TGTGCCAGCAGCTTCGGAGACAGGGGAGAGACCCAGTACTTC. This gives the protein CASSFGDRGETQYF.

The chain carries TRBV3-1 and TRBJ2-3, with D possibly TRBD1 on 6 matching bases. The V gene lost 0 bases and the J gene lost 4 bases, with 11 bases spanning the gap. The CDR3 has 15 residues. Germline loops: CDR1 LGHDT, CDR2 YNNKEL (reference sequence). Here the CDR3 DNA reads TGTGCCAGCAGCCAAGATTGGGGGCTCTCAGATACGCAGTATTTT. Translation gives CASSQDWGLSDTQYF.

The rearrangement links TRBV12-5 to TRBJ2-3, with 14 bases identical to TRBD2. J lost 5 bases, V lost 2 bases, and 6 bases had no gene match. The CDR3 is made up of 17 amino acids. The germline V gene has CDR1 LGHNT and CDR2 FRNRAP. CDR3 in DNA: TGTGCTAGTGGTTTGACGACTAGCGGGGGGGCAGGAGATACGCAGTATTTT. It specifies CASGLTTSGGAGDTQYF.

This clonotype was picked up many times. CDR3 sequence: CASSQIHGASNQPQHF. CDR3 nucleotide sequence: TGTGCCAGCAGTCAGATACACGGGGCGAGCAATCAGCCCCAGCATTTT. The chain has TRBV6-2 or TRBV6-3 and TRBJ1-5; possibly TRBD1 for D (5 bases). CDR3 length: 16 amino acids. Trimming shortened V by 5 bases and J by 1 base, and 15 bases separated the two germline ends. Germline V gene sequence: CDR1 MNHEY, CDR2 SVGEGT.

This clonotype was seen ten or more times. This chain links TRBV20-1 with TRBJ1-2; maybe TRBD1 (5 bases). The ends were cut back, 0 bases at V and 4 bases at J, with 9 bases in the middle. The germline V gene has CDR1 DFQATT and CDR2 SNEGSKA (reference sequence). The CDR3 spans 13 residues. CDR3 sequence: CSARDRGAYGYTF. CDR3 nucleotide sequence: TGCAGTGCTAGAGATCGTGGGGCCTATGGCTACACCTTC.

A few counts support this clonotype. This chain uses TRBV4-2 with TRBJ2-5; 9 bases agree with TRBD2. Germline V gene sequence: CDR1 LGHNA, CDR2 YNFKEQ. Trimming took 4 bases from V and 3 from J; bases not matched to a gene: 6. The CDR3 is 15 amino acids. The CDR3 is CASSLTGLAEETQYF. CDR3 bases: TGTGCCAGCAGCCTTACGGGACTAGCAGAAGAGACCCAGTACTTC.

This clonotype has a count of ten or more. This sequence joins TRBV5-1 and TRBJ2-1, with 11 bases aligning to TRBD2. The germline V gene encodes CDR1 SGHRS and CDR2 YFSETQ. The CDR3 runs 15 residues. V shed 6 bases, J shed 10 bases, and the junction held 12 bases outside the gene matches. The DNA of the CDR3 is TGCGCCAGCAACCGACTAGCGGGGCTCCGAAAGGAGCAGTTCTTC. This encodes CASNRLAGLRKEQFF.

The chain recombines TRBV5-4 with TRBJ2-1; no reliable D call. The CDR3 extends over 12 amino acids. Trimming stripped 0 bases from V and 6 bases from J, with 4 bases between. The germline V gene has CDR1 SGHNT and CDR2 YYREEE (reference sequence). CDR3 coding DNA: TGTGCCAGCAGCTTGGTGAGCAATGAGCAGTTCTTC. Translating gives CASSLVSNEQFF. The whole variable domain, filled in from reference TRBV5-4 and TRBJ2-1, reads ETGVTQSPTHLIKTRGQQVTLRCSSQSGHNTVSWYQQALGQGPQFIFQYYREEENGRGNFPPRFSGLQFPNYSSELNVNALELDDSALYLCASSLVSNEQFFGPGTRLTVL.

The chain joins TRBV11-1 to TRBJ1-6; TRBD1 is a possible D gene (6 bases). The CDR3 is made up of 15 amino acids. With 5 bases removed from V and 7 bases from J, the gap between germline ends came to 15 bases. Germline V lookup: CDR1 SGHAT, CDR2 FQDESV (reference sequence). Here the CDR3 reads CASSRTATSNSPLHF. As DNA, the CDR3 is TGTGCCAGCAGCAGGACAGCGACTTCGAATTCACCCCTCCACTTT.

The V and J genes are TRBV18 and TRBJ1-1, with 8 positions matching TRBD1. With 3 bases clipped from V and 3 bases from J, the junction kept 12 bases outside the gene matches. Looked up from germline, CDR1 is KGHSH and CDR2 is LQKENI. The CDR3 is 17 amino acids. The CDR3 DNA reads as TGTGCCAGCTCACCCGGGCAGGGGGCGATTGCGTACACTGAAGCTTTCTTT. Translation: CASSPGQGAIAYTEAFF.

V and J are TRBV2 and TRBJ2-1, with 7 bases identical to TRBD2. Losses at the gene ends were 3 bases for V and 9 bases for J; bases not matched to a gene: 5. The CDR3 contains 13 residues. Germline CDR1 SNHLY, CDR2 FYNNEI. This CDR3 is CASSEGGSGEQFF. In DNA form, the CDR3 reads TGTGCCAGCAGTGAGGGGGGGAGTGGTGAGCAGTTCTTC. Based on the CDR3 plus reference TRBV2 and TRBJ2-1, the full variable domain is EPEVTQTPSHQVTQMGQEVILRCVPISNHLYFYWYRQILGQKVEFLVSFYNNEISEKSEIFDDQFSVERPDGSNFTLKIRSTKLEDSAMYFCASSEGGSGEQFFGPGTRLTVL.

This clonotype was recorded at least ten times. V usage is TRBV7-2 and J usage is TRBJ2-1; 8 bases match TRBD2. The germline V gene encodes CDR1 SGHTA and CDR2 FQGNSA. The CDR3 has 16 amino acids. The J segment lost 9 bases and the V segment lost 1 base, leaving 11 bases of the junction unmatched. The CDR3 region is CASSLVPQRGSSEQFF. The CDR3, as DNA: TGTGCCAGCAGCTTAGTCCCCCAGCGGGGGTCATCTGAGCAGTTCTTC.

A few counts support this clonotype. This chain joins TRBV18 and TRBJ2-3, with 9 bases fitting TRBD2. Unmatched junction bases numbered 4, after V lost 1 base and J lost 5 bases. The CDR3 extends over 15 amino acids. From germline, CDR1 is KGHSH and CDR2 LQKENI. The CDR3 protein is CASSPLAGVRDTQYF. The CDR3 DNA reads TGTGCCAGCTCACCACTAGCGGGGGTAAGAGATACGCAGTATTTT. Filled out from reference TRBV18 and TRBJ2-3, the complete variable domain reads NAGVMQNPRHLVRRRGQEARLRCSPMKGHSHVYWYRQLPEEGLKFMVYLQKENIIDESGMPKERFSAEFPKEGPSILRIQQVVRGDSAAYFCASSPLAGVRDTQYFGPGTRLTVL.

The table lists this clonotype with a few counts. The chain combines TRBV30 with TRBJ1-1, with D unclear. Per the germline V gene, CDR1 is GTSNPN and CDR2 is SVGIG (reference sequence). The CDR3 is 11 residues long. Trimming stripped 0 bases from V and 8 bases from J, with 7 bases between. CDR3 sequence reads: CAWSVPGEAFF. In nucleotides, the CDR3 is TGTGCCTGGAGTGTACCGGGAGAAGCTTTCTTT. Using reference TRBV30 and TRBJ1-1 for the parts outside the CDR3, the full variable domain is SQTIHQWPATLVQPVGSPLSLECTVEGTSNPNLYWYRQAAGRGLQLLFYSVGIGQISSEVPQNLSASRPQDRQFILSSKKLLLSDSGFYLCAWSVPGEAFFGQGTRLTVV.

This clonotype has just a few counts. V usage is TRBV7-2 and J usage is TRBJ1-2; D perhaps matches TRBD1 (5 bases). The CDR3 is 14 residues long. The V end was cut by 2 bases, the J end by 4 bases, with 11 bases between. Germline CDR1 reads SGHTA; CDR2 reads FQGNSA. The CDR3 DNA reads TGTGCCAGCAGCTTAAAGACAGAGTTCTATGGCTACACCTTC. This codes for CASSLKTEFYGYTF.